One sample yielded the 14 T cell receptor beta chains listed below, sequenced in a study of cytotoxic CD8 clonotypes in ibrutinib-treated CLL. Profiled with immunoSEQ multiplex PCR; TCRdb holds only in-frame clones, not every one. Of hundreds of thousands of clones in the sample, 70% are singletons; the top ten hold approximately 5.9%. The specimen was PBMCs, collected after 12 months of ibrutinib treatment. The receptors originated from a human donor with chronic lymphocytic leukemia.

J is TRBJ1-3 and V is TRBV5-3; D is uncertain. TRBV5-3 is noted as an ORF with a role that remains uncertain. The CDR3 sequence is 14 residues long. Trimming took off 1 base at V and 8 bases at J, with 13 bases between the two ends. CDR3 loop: CARSLRLVAYTIYF. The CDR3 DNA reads TGTGCCAGAAGCTTGAGACTTGTGGCGTACACCATATATTTT.

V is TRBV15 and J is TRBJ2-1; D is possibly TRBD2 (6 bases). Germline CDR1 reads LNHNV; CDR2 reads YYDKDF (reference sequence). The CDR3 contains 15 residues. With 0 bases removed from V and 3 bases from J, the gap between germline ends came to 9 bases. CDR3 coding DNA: TGTGCCACCAGCAGAGATGGGCGGGGCTACAATGAGCAGTTCTTC. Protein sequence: CATSRDGRGYNEQFF. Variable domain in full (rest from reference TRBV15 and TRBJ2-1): DAMVIQNPRYQVTQFGKPVTLSCSQTLNHNVMYWYQQKSSQAPKLLFHYYDKDFNNEADTPDNFQSRRPNTSFCFLDIRSPGLGDTAMYLCATSRDGRGYNEQFFGPGTRLTVL.

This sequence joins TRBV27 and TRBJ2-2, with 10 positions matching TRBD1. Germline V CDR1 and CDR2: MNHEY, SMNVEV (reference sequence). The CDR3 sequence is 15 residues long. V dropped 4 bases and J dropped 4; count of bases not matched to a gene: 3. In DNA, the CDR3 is TGTGCCAGCAGTTACGACAGGGGGCCCACCGGGGAGCTGTTTTTT. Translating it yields CASSYDRGPTGELFF.

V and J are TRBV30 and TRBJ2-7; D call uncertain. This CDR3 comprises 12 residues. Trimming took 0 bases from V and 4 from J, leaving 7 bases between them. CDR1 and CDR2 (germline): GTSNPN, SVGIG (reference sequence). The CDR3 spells CAWSVQNYEQYF. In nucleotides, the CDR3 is TGTGCCTGGAGTGTACAGAATTACGAGCAGTACTTC. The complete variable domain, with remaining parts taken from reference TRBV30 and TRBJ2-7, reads SQTIHQWPATLVQPVGSPLSLECTVEGTSNPNLYWYRQAAGRGLQLLFYSVGIGQISSEVPQNLSASRPQDRQFILSSKKLLLSDSGFYLCAWSVQNYEQYFGPGTRLTVT.

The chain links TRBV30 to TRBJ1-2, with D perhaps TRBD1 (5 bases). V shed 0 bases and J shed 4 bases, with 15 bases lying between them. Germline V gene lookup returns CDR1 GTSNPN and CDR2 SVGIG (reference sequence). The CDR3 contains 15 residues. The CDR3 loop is CAWSVLGGSGYGYTF. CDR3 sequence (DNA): TGTGCCTGGAGTGTACTTGGGGGAAGTGGCTATGGCTACACCTTC. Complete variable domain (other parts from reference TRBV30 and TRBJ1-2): SQTIHQWPATLVQPVGSPLSLECTVEGTSNPNLYWYRQAAGRGLQLLFYSVGIGQISSEVPQNLSASRPQDRQFILSSKKLLLSDSGFYLCAWSVLGGSGYGYTFGSGTRLTVV.

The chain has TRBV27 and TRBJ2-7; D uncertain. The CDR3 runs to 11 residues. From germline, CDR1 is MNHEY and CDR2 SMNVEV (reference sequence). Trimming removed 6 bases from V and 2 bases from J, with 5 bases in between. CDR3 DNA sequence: TGTGCCAGCAGAGGGCCCTACGAGCAGTACTTC. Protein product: CASRGPYEQYF.

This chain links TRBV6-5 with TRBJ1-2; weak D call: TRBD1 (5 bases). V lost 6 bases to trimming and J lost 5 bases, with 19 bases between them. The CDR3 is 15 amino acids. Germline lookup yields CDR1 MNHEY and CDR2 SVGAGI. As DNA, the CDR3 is TGTGCCAGCAGGACGACAGAGAGAGGACTATATGGCTACACCTTC. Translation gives CASRTTERGLYGYTF.

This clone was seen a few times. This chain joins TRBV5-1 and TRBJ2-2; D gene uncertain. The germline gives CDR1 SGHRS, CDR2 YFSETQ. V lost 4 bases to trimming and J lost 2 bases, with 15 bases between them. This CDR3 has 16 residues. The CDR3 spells CASSHRALGNTGELFF. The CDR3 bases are TGCGCCAGCAGCCACCGGGCCCTAGGCAACACCGGGGAGCTGTTTTTT.

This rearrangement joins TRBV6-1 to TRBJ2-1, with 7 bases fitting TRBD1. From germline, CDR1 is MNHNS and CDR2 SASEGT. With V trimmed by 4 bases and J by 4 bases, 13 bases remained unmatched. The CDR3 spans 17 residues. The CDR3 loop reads CASSALRPGQIYNEQFF. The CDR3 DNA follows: TGTGCCAGCAGTGCGCTAAGACCGGGACAGATATACAATGAGCAGTTCTTC.

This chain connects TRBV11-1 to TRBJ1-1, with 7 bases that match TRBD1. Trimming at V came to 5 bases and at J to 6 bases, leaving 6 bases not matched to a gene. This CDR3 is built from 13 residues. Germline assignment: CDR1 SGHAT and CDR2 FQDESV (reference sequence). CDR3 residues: CASSRDRDPEAFF. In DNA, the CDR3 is TGTGCCAGCAGCCGAGACAGGGATCCTGAAGCTTTCTTT.

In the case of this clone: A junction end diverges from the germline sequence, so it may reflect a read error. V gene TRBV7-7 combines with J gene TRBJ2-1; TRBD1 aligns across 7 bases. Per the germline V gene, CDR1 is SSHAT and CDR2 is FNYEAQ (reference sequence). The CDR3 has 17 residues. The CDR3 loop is CASSLGVDREGDNEQFF. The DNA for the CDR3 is TGTGCTAGCAGCTTGGGCGTTGACAGGGAAGGAGACAATGAGCAGTTCTTC.

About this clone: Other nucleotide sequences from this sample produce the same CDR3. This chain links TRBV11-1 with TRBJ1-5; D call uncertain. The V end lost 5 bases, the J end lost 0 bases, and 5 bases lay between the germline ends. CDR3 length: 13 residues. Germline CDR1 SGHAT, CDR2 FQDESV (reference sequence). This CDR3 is CASSLSSNQPQHF. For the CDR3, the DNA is TGTGCCAGCAGCCTGAGTAGCAATCAGCCCCAGCATTTT.

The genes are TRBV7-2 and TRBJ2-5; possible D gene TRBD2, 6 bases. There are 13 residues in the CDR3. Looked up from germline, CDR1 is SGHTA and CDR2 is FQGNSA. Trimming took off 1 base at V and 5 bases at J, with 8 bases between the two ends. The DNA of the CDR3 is TGTGCCAGCAGCTTAGGACTAGGGGAGACCCAGTACTTC. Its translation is CASSLGLGETQYF.

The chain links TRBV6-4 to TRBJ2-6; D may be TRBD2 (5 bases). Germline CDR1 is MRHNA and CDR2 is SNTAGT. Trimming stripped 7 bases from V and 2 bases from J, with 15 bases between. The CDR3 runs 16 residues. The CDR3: CASTPPGITGANVLTF. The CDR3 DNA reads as TGTGCCAGCACCCCGCCGGGGATAACTGGGGCCAACGTCCTGACTTTC.